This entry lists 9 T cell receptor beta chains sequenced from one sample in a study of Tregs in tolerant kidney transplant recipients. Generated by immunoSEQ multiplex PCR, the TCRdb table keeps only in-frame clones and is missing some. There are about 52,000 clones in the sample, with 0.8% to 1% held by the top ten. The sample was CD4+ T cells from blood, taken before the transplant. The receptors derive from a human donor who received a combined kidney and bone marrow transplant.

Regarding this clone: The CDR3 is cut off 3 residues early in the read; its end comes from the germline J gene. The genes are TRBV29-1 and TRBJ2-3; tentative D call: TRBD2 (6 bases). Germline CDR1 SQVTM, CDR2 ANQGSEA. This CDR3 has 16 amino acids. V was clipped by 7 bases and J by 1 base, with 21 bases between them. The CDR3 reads CSAFSLALVGTDTQYF. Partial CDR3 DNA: TGCAGCGCCTTCTCTCTAGCGCTGGTCGGCACAGATACG.

CDR3 residues: CSARHYTGELFF. Incomplete CDR3 DNA: TGCAGTGCTAGACATTACACCGGGGAG. The chain is built from TRBV20-1 and TRBJ2-2; no firm D call. The CDR3 goes on 3 residues after the read ends, and that part is filled in from the germline J gene. Germline CDR1 reads DFQATT; CDR2 reads SNEGSKA (reference sequence). The CDR3 covers 12 residues. The germline V and J ends were trimmed by 2 bases and 3 bases, with 4 bases remaining between them.

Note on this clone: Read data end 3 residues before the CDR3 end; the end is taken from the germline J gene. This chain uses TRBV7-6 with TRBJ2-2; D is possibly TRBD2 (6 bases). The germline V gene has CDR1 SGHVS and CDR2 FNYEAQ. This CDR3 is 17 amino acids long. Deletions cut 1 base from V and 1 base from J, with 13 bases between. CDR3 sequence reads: CASSLGSRGKNTGELFF. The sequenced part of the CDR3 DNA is TGTGCCAGCAGCTTAGGGTCACGGGGGAAGAACACCGGGGAG.

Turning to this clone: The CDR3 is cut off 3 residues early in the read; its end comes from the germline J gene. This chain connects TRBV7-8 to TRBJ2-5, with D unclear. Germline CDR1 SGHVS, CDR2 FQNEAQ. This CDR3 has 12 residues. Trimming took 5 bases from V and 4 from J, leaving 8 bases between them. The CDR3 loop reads CASSPFPETQYF. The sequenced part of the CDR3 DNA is TGTGCCAGCAGCCCCTTCCCAGAGACC. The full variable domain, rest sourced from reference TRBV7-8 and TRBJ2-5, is GAGVSQSPRYKVAKRGQDVALRCDPISGHVSLFWYQQALGQGPEFLTYFQNEAQLDKSGLPSDRFFAERPEGSVSTLKIQRTQQEDSAVYLCASSPFPETQYFGPGTRLLVL.

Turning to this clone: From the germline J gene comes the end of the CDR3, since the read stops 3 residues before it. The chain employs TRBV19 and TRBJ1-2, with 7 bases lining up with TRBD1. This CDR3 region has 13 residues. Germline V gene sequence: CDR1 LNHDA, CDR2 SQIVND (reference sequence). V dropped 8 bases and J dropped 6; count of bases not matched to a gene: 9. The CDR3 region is CASARGDRDGYTF. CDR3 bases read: TGTGCCAGTGCCAGGGGGGACCGGGATGGC.

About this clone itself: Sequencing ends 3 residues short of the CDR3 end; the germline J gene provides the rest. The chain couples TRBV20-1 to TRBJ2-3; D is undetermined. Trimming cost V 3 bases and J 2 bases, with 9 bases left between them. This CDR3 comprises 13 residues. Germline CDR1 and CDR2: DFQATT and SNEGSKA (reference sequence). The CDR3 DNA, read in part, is TGCAGTGCTAGGGTCGGTTCCACAGATACG. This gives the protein CSARVGSTDT. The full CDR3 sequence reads CSARVGSTDTQYF.

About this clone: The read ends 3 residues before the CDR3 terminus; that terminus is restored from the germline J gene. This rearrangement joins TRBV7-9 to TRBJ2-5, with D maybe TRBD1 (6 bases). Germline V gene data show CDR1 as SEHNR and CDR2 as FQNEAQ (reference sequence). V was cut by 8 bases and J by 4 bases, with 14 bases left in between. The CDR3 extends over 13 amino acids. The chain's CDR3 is CASSREGVETQYF. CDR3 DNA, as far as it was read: TGTGCCAGCTCGCGAGAGGGGGTAGAGACC.

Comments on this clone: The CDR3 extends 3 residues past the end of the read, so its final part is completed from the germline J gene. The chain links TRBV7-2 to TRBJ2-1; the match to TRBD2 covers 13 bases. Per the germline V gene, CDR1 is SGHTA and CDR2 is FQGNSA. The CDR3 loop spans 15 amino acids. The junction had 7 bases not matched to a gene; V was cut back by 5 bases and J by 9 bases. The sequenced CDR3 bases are TGTGCCAGCAGCCTAGGACTAGCGGGAGTAAGTGAG. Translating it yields CASSLGLAGVSE. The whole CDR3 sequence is CASSLGLAGVSEQFF.

The CDR3 sequence: CASSIGERGVDQETQYF. The sequenced CDR3 bases are TGTGCCAGTAGTATAGGGGAGCGGGGGGTGGACCAAGAGACC. The chain links TRBV19 to TRBJ2-5; the match to TRBD2 covers 9 bases. The read ends 3 residues before the CDR3 terminus; that terminus is restored from the germline J gene. The CDR3 consists of 17 residues. Germline CDR1 reads LNHDA; CDR2 reads SQIVND (reference sequence). V trimming: 1 base; J trimming: 0 bases; junction bases outside the gene matches: 6.